This entry lists 17 T cell receptor beta chains sequenced from one sample in a study of memory B cells and T cells in multiple sclerosis. CFSE-dim autoproliferating and CFSE-high non-proliferating T cells from unstimulated culture were sequenced separately. Pooled replicate wells came from 50 million to 60 million CFSE-labeled PBMCs cultured approximately 7 days without stimulus. Profiled with immunoSEQ multiplex PCR; TCRdb holds only in-frame clones, not every one. There are 9,500 to 15,000 clones in the sample; 84% occur only once, and about 2.8% lies in the top ten. The antigens these receptors bind are not known. Sequencing input: PBMCs from blood kept in culture. These receptors all stem from a human donor with multiple sclerosis.

The V call is TRBV21-1, the J call TRBJ1-6. TRBV21-1 is an annotated pseudogene. CDR3 length equals 13 residues. CDR3 DNA sequence: TGTGCCAGCAGGGGGACTTTGGATTCACCCCTCCACTTT. Translated, it gives CASRGTLDSPLHF.

This sequence joins TRBV6-1 and TRBJ1-5, with a possible D match to TRBD1 (6 bases). V was trimmed by 8 bases and J by 5 bases, leaving 13 bases between them. This CDR3 has 13 amino acids. The germline V gene encodes CDR1 MNHNS and CDR2 SASEGT. CDR3 amino acids: CASSGVWDQPQHF. In DNA, the CDR3 is TGTGCCAGCTCAGGGGTTTGGGATCAGCCCCAGCATTTT.

This chain uses TRBV5-1 with TRBJ2-3; D might be TRBD1 (6 bases). CDR3 size: 13 residues. Trimming took off 1 base at V and 6 bases at J, with 9 bases between the two ends. The germline gives CDR1 SGHRS, CDR2 YFSETQ. CDR3 loop: CASSLTGWDTQYF. In DNA, the CDR3 is TGCGCCAGCAGCTTGACAGGGTGGGATACGCAGTATTTT.

The chain carries TRBV7-6 and TRBJ1-1; 9 bases map to TRBD1. The germline V gene encodes CDR1 SGHVS and CDR2 FNYEAQ. J was trimmed by 1 base and V by 5 bases; bases with no gene match: 11. The CDR3 has 17 amino acids. CDR3 in DNA: TGTGCCAGCAGCAAAACAGGGGGCAAAGCGGCGAACACTGAAGCTTTCTTT. This sequence encodes CASSKTGGKAANTEAFF.

This rearrangement joins TRBV25-1 to TRBJ2-2; perhaps TRBD2 as D (5 bases). Trimming took off 8 bases at V and 7 bases at J, with 11 bases between the two ends. CDR1 is MGHDK, CDR2 SYGVNS, per germline. The CDR3 is 12 residues long. The CDR3 region is CASRRAGGELFF. In DNA form, the CDR3 reads TGTGCCAGCCGGCGGGCCGGCGGGGAGCTGTTTTTT.

In its sample, this clone was seen a few times. CDR3: CASSLEGRGYEQYF. In DNA form, the CDR3 reads TGCGCCAGCAGCTTGGAAGGTAGGGGGTACGAGCAGTACTTC. This chain joins TRBV5-1 and TRBJ2-7; possible D gene TRBD1, 6 bases. The V end lost 0 bases, the J end lost 4 bases, and 11 bases lay between the germline ends. Germline assignment: CDR1 SGHRS and CDR2 YFSETQ. This CDR3 is 14 amino acids long.

This chain joins TRBV4-2 and TRBJ1-4; D is possibly TRBD1 (5 bases). Per the germline V gene, CDR1 is LGHNA and CDR2 is YNFKEQ. V was cut by 0 bases and J by 0 bases, with 11 bases left in between. This CDR3 has 17 residues. The CDR3 here is CASSQDDSSATNEKLFF. CDR3 DNA sequence: TGTGCCAGCAGCCAAGACGACAGTTCAGCAACTAATGAAAAACTGTTTTTT.

The V gene is TRBV2, the J gene TRBJ1-4, with D uncertain. V was shortened by 4 bases and J by 7 bases, with 7 bases between the two germline ends. Germline V gene sequence: CDR1 SNHLY, CDR2 FYNNEI. This CDR3 is 12 amino acids long. The CDR3 is CASSGSREKLFF. CDR3 DNA: TGTGCCAGCAGTGGCTCCCGTGAAAAACTGTTTTTT.

This clone showed up just once. The V call is TRBV7-3, the J call TRBJ2-2; a weak D match, TRBD2 (5 bases). The CDR3 sequence is 15 residues long. V was trimmed by 3 bases and J by 1 base, leaving 9 bases between them. Germline CDR1 is SGHTA and CDR2 is FQGTGA. The CDR3 region is CASSFLRGNTGELFF. The CDR3 coding sequence is TGTGCCAGCAGCTTTCTTCGGGGGAACACCGGGGAGCTGTTTTTT.

The genes are TRBV4-1 and TRBJ2-2; maybe TRBD1 (5 bases). V gave up 0 bases and J gave up 6 bases, with 11 bases separating them. Germline loops: CDR1 MGHRA, CDR2 YSYEKL. The CDR3 has 15 residues. The chain's CDR3 is CASSQESSRAGELFF. Here the CDR3 DNA reads TGCGCCAGCAGCCAAGAAAGCAGCAGGGCCGGGGAGCTGTTTTTT.

This chain connects TRBV6-5 to TRBJ2-7, with unresolved D. CDR1 and CDR2 from the germline V gene are MNHEY and SVGAGI. The CDR3 runs 13 residues. V was cut by 2 bases and J by 4 bases, with 9 bases left in between. The CDR3 bases are TGTGCCAGCAGTTACGACGTCCTATACGAGCAGTACTTC. Translating gives CASSYDVLYEQYF.

V is TRBV5-6 and J is TRBJ1-5, with TRBD1 identical over 9 bases. The junction had 2 bases not matched to a gene; V was cut back by 0 bases and J by 10 bases. CDR1 is SGHDT, CDR2 YYEEEE, per germline. The CDR3 runs to 13 residues. This CDR3 is CASSLEQGAPQHF. CDR3 nucleotide sequence: TGTGCCAGCAGCTTGGAACAGGGGGCTCCCCAGCATTTT.

The V call is TRBV18, the J call TRBJ1-1; D may be TRBD1 (5 bases). This CDR3 is built from 17 residues. The germline V gene encodes CDR1 KGHSH and CDR2 LQKENI. The V end was cut by 0 bases, the J end by 5 bases, with 19 bases between. DNA of the CDR3: TGTGCCAGCTCACCACCGGATGTTACCCACCGGGGGACTGAAGCTTTCTTT. It specifies CASSPPDVTHRGTEAFF.

This clone occurred once. The chain combines TRBV28 with TRBJ2-1, with 7 bases aligning to TRBD2. Germline trimming cut 6 bases from V and 0 bases from J; bases unmatched to any gene: 5. The CDR3 loop spans 15 amino acids. CDR1 MDHEN and CDR2 SYDVKM come from the germline V gene. The DNA for the CDR3 is TGTGCCAGCAGCGTAGCGGGTAGCTCCTACAATGAGCAGTTCTTC. Residues: CASSVAGSSYNEQFF. Filled out from reference TRBV28 and TRBJ2-1, the complete variable domain reads DVKVTQSSRYLVKRTGEKVFLECVQDMDHENMFWYRQDPGLGLRLIYFSYDVKMKEKGDIPEGYSVSREKKERFSLILESASTNQTSMYLCASSVAGSSYNEQFFGPGTRLTVL.

This clone has more than one count but fewer than ten. This rearrangement joins TRBV10-1 to TRBJ2-1; 7 bases fit TRBD2. Germline V CDR1 and CDR2: WNHNN, SYGVQD (reference sequence). This CDR3 comprises 14 residues. V lost 4 bases to trimming and J lost 3 bases; unmatched junction nucleotides: 3. CDR3 in DNA: TGCGCCAGCAGTGCAGGCGGGAGCTACAATGAGCAGTTCTTC. It is translated as CASSAGGSYNEQFF.

In this sample, this clone turned up once. The chain couples TRBV11-2 to TRBJ2-7; D is possibly TRBD1 or TRBD2 (5 bases each). The CDR3 spans 16 residues. Germline-derived CDR1 and CDR2 are SGHAT and FQNNGV. With 2 bases removed from V and 3 bases from J, the gap between germline ends came to 17 bases. The chain's CDR3 is CASSLSGSLGDYEQYF. The CDR3 nucleotides read TGTGCCAGCAGCTTAAGTGGCAGCCTGGGGGACTACGAGCAGTACTTC.

This chain connects TRBV2 to TRBJ2-1, with D possibly matching TRBD1 (6 bases). V lost 4 bases and J lost 3, with 13 bases in between. Germline V gene data show CDR1 as SNHLY and CDR2 as FYNNEI. The CDR3 loop spans 15 amino acids. The CDR3 DNA reads as TGTGCCAGCAGTGCAAGCCAGGGGTTCTACAATGAGCAGTTCTTC. Translating it yields CASSASQGFYNEQFF.